The 17 T cell receptor beta chains given below trace back to one sample, sequenced in a study of CD8+CD57+ T cells in acquired aplastic anemia. The template used for profiling TCR beta VDJ and CDR3 was genomic DNA. TCRdb passed the reads through MiXCR, listing each CDR3 protein once. The sample holds some 200,000 distinct CDR3 sequences, about a third seen once. The sample comprised sorted CD4+, CD8+, or CD8+CD57+ T cells (not recorded which) from PBMCs. The receptors originated from a human donor in good health, serving as a control.

This clonotype was seen at least ten times. This chain uses TRBV6-1 with TRBJ2-1; D might be TRBD1 or TRBD2, each matching 5 bases. V lost 7 bases, J lost 7 bases, and 11 bases lay in between. In germline, CDR1 is MNHNS, CDR2 SASEGT. The CDR3 has 12 amino acids. CDR3 sequence (DNA): TGTGCCAGCATCACCGAGGGGAATGAGCAGTTCTTC. Its translation is CASITEGNEQFF.

The chain recombines TRBV13 with TRBJ1-1, with D unresolved. The germline CDR1 and CDR2 sequences are PRHDT and FYEKMQ (reference sequence). This CDR3 spans 12 amino acids. V gave up 1 base and J gave up 6 bases, with 6 bases separating them. The CDR3 protein is CASSLVVPEAFF. As DNA, the CDR3 is TGTGCCAGCAGCTTAGTTGTTCCTGAAGCTTTCTTT. Full variable domain (missing parts from reference TRBV13 and TRBJ1-1): AAGVIQSPRHLIKEKRETATLKCYPIPRHDTVYWYQQGPGQDPQFLISFYEKMQSDKGSIPDRFSAQQFSDYHSELNMSSLELGDSALYFCASSLVVPEAFFGQGTRLTVV.

Regarding this clonotype: A single base separates this from a much larger clone, so it may be a read error. The chain combines TRBV20-1 with TRBJ2-7; TRBD2 aligns across 8 bases. V lost 3 bases and J lost 5; bases outside the gene matches: 12. This CDR3 has 15 residues. Germline lookup yields CDR1 DFQATT and CDR2 SNEGSKA (reference sequence). DNA of the CDR3: TGCAGTGCTAGGCCACGCGGGGGGCCGGGGGACGAGCAGTACTTC. Translation: CSARPRGGPGDEQYF.

This clonotype was counted only a few times. The chain recombines TRBV5-1 with TRBJ2-5; TRBD1 is a possible D gene (5 bases). Germline CDR1 reads SGHRS; CDR2 reads YFSETQ. Trimming removed 2 bases at V and 4 bases at J, with 18 bases between. This CDR3 has 16 residues. The CDR3 nucleotides read TGCGCCAGCAGCTTAAGTGTGGGGCGAGGCGGAGAGACCCAGTACTTC. Protein sequence: CASSLSVGRGGETQYF.

This clonotype came up many times. The V gene is TRBV4-1, the J gene TRBJ1-5; tentatively, D is TRBD1 (6 bases). CDR3 length: 16 amino acids. The germline V gene encodes CDR1 MGHRA and CDR2 YSYEKL. With 6 bases removed from V and 0 bases from J, the gap between germline ends came to 15 bases. The CDR3 DNA is TGCGCCAGCAGACCGACAGGAGACCATAGCAATCAGCCCCAGCATTTT. Amino acid sequence: CASRPTGDHSNQPQHF.

This clonotype was detected ten times or more. The chain has TRBV7-2 and TRBJ1-6, with D hard to call. The CDR3 length is 16 residues. Trimming shortened V by 1 base and J by 6 bases, and 13 bases separated the two germline ends. Germline V gene lookup returns CDR1 SGHTA and CDR2 FQGNSA. The CDR3 sequence: CASSLVESPFNSPLHF. The CDR3 DNA reads TGTGCCAGCAGCTTAGTGGAGTCGCCGTTTAATTCACCCCTCCACTTT.

In the case of this clonotype: A much bigger clone sits one base away, suggesting this may be a read error. The chain joins TRBV14 to TRBJ2-3; tentatively, D is TRBD1 (6 bases). The DNA end favors TRBJ1-5, so the J call may be wrong. This CDR3 has 15 residues. In germline, CDR1 is SGHDN, CDR2 FVKESK. The CDR3 DNA sequence: TGTGCCAGCAGCGAGGGGGGCTCGTGGTCGAGGGTGCAGCATTTT. Encoded protein: CASSEGGSWSRVQHF.

In its sample, this clonotype was seen a few times. V and J are TRBV15 and TRBJ2-7; no reliable D call. This CDR3 region has 11 residues. V was clipped by 4 bases and J by 0 bases, with 1 base between them. Germline CDR1 is LNHNV and CDR2 is YYDKDF (reference sequence). Here the CDR3 reads CATSNSYEQYF. The CDR3 bases are TGTGCCACCAGCAACTCCTACGAGCAGTACTTC.

In the case of this clonotype: A read error may be the cause here, since a much bigger clone is one base away. This chain joins TRBV10-3 and TRBJ1-3; possibly TRBD1 for D (6 bases). CDR3 length: 19 residues. Per the germline V gene, CDR1 is ENHRY and CDR2 is SYGVKD. In DNA form, the CDR3 reads TGTGCCATCAGTGATTCCGGGGGCGGTTTCCAATTCTCTGGAGACACCATATATTTT. The encoded protein is CAISDSGGGFQFSGDTIYF.

This clonotype was picked up many times. The V and J genes are TRBV20-1 and TRBJ2-3, with 7 bases that match TRBD2. Germline-derived CDR1 and CDR2 are DFQATT and SNEGSKA (reference sequence). The J segment lost 0 bases and the V segment lost 0 bases, leaving 3 bases of the junction unmatched. This CDR3 is 15 amino acids long. CDR3 DNA sequence: TGCAGTGCTAGAGATCTGCGGGGGAGCACAGATACGCAGTATTTT. This translates into CSARDLRGSTDTQYF.

This clonotype was observed a single time. A single base separates this from a much larger clone, so it may be a read error. This chain uses TRBV20-1 with TRBJ1-4, with no clear D. There are 12 residues in the CDR3. The germline V gene encodes CDR1 DFQATT and CDR2 SNEGSKA (reference sequence). In DNA, the CDR3 is TGCAGTGCTAGAGATGGGGATGAAAAACCGTTTTTT. Protein: CSARDGDEKPFF.

This sequence joins TRBV25-1 and TRBJ2-7, with 10 bases identical to TRBD2. V lost 6 bases to trimming and J lost 5 bases; unmatched junction nucleotides: 10. CDR1 and CDR2 (germline): MGHDK, SYGVNS. The CDR3 length is 15 residues. The CDR3 nucleotides are TGTGCCAGCAGCTTCACCGGGACTAGCGTAGACGAGCAGTACTTC. This sequence encodes CASSFTGTSVDEQYF.

Concerning this clonotype: It may be a read error: a sequence one base away is much more abundant. The rearrangement uses TRBV12-3 or TRBV12-4 and TRBJ2-1, with unresolved D. This CDR3 is built from 13 residues. V was cut by 3 bases and J by 9 bases, with 12 bases left in between. Written as DNA, the CDR3 is TGTGCCAGCAGTTTCTATCAGCCCTTTGAGCAGTTCTTC. Its protein product is CASSFYQPFEQFF.

This clonotype has just a few counts. The rearrangement links TRBV2 to TRBJ2-7; 8 nucleotides match TRBD2. Trimming at V came to 6 bases and at J to 4 bases, leaving 5 bases not matched to a gene. The CDR3 covers 13 residues. Looked up from germline, CDR1 is SNHLY and CDR2 is FYNNEI. CDR3 sequence reads: CASRTGGAYEQYF. CDR3 coding DNA: TGTGCCAGCAGGACCGGGGGGGCGTACGAGCAGTACTTC.

This clonotype was seen at least ten times. This chain connects TRBV20-1 to TRBJ2-1, with D unresolved. With 4 bases removed from V and 0 bases from J, the gap between germline ends came to 10 bases. From germline, CDR1 is DFQATT and CDR2 SNEGSKA (reference sequence). The CDR3 extends over 14 amino acids. CDR3 DNA: TGCAGTGCTATCCCGGAGAGCTCCTACAATGAGCAGTTCTTC. Translated, it gives CSAIPESSYNEQFF.

The chain links TRBV6-1 to TRBJ2-7; TRBD1 matches 7 bases. Germline V CDR1 and CDR2: MNHNS, SASEGT. Germline trimming cut 5 bases from V and 0 bases from J; bases unmatched to any gene: 7. CDR3 length: 15 amino acids. The chain's CDR3 is CASSRDSSPSYEQYF. The CDR3 coding sequence is TGTGCCAGCAGTAGGGACAGCTCACCCTCCTACGAGCAGTACTTC.

CDR3 in amino acids: CATSGERVNYGYTF. The CDR3 nucleotides are TGTGCCACCAGCGGCGAAAGGGTAAACTATGGCTACACCTTC. The V gene is TRBV15, the J gene TRBJ1-2; the D is unclear. The CDR3 contains 14 residues. V lost 5 bases and J lost 2, with 12 bases in between. Germline lookup yields CDR1 LNHNV and CDR2 YYDKDF (reference sequence).